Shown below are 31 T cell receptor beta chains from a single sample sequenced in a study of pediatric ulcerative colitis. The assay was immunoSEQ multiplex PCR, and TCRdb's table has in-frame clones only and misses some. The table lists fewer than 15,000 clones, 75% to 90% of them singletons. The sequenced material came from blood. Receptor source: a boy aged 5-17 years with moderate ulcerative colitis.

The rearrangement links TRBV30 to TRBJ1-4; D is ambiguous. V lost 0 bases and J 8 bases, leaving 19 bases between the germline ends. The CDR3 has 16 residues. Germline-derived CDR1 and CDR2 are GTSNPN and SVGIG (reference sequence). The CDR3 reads CAWSVPDWVQKEKLFF. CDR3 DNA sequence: TGTGCCTGGAGTGTACCCGACTGGGTCCAAAAGGAAAAACTGTTTTTT.

CDR3 in DNA: TGTGCCAGCAGCGTAGATGCAGGGAGTGGTTCTGGAAACACCATATATTTT. This translates into CASSVDAGSGSGNTIYF. V is TRBV9 and J is TRBJ1-3; tentatively, D is TRBD1 (5 bases). The germline CDR1 and CDR2 sequences are SGDLS and YYNGEE. With 0 bases removed from V and 1 base from J, the gap between germline ends came to 14 bases. This CDR3 has 17 amino acids.

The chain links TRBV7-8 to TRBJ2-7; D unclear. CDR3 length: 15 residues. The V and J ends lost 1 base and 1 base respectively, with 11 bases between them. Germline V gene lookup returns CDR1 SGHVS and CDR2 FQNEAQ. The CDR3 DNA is TGTGCCAGCAGCTTAGGGGGTTGGTTATCCTACGAGCAGTACTTC. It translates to CASSLGGWLSYEQYF.

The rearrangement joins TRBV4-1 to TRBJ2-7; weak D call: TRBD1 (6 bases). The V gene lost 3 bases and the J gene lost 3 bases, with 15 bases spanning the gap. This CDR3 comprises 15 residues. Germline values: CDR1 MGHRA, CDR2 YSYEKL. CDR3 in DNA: TGCGCCAGCAGCCAGGCTCCTGGACAGTTCTACGAGCAGTACTTC. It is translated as CASSQAPGQFYEQYF.

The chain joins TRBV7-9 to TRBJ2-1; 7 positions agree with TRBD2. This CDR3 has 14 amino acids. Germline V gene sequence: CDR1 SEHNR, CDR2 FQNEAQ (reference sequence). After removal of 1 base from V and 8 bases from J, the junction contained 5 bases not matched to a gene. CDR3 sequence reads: CASSLGAGWDEQFF. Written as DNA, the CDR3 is TGTGCCAGCAGCTTAGGAGCGGGATGGGATGAGCAGTTCTTC. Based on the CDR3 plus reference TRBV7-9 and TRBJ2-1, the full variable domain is DTGVSQNPRHKITKRGQNVTFRCDPISEHNRLYWYRQTLGQGPEFLTYFQNEAQLEKSRLLSDRFSAERPKGSFSTLEIQRTEQGDSAMYLCASSLGAGWDEQFFGPGTRLTVL.

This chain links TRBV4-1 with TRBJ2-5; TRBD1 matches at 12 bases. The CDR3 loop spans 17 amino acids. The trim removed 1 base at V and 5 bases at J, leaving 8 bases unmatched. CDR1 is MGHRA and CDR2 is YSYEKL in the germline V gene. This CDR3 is CASSQAGGQGAWETQYF. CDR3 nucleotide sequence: TGCGCCAGCAGCCAAGCAGGGGGACAGGGGGCTTGGGAGACCCAGTACTTC.

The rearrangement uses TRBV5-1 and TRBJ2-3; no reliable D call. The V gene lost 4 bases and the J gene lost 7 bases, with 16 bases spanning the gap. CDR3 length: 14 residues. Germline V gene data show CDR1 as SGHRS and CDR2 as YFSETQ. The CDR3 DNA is TGCGCCAGCAGCGCGCAGAGTGCTCCCAATACGCAGTATTTT. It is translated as CASSAQSAPNTQYF.

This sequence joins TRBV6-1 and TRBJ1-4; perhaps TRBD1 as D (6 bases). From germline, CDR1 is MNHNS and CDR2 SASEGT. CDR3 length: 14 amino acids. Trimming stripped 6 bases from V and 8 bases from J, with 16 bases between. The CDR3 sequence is CASSENTGLEKLFF. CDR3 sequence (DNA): TGTGCCAGCAGCGAAAATACAGGGTTGGAAAAACTGTTTTTT.

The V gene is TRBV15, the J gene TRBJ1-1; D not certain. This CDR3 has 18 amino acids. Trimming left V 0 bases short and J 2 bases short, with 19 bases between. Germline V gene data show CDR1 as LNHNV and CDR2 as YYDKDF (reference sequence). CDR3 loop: CATSRDRGAGGPNTEAFF. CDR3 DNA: TGTGCCACCAGCAGAGATCGGGGAGCAGGAGGACCCAACACTGAAGCTTTCTTT. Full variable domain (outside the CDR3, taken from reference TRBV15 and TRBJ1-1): DAMVIQNPRYQVTQFGKPVTLSCSQTLNHNVMYWYQQKSSQAPKLLFHYYDKDFNNEADTPDNFQSRRPNTSFCFLDIRSPGLGDTAMYLCATSRDRGAGGPNTEAFFGQGTRLTVV.

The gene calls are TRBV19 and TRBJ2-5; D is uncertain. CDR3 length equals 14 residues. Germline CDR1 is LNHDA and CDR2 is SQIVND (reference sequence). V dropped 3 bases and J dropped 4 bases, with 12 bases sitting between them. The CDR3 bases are TGTGCCAGTAGTATTGGGCCGGGTTTAGAGACCCAGTACTTC. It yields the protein CASSIGPGLETQYF.

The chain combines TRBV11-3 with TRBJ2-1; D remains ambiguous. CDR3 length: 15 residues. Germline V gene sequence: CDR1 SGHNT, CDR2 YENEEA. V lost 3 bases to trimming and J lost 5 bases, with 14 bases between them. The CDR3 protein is CASSLRGDTHNEQFF. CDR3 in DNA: TGTGCCAGCAGCTTGCGCGGCGACACTCACAATGAGCAGTTCTTC. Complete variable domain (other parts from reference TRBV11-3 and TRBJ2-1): EAGVVQSPRYKIIEKKQPVAFWCNPISGHNTLYWYLQNLGQGPELLIRYENEEAVDDSQLPKDRFSAERLKGVDSTLKIQPAELGDSAVYLCASSLRGDTHNEQFFGPGTRLTVL.

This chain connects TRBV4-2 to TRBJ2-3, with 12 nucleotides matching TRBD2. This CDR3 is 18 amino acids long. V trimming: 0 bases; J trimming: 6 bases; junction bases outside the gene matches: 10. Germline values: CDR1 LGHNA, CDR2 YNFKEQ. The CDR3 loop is CASSQDRALAGGRDTQYF. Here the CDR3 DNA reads TGTGCCAGCAGCCAAGATCGGGCGCTAGCGGGGGGGAGGGATACGCAGTATTTT.

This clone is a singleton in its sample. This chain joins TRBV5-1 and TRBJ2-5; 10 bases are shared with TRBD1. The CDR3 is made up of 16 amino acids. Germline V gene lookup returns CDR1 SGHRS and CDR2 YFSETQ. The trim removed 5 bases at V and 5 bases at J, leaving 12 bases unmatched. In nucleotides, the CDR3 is TGCGCCAGCAGTCGGGACAGGGGAGGAGTTGAGGAGACCCAGTACTTC. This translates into CASSRDRGGVEETQYF.

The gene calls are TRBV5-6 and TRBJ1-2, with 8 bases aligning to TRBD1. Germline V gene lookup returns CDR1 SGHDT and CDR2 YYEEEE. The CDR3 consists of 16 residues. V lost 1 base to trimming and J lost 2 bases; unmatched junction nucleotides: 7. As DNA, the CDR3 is TGTGCCAGCAGCTTGATCCCCGCAGGGGGCAACTATGGCTACACCTTC. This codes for CASSLIPAGGNYGYTF.

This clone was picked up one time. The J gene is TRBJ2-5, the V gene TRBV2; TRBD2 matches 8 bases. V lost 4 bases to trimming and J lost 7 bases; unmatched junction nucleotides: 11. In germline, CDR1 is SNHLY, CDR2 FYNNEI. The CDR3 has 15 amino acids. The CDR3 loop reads CASSATGTRGGTQYF. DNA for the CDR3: TGTGCCAGCAGTGCAACCGGGACCCGGGGGGGGACCCAGTACTTC.

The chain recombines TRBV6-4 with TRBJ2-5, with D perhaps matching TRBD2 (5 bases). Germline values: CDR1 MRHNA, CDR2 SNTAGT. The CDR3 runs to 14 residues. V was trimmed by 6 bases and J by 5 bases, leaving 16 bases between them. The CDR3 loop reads CASSEGRGQETQYF. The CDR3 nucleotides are TGTGCCAGCAGCGAAGGACGGGGTCAGGAGACCCAGTACTTC.

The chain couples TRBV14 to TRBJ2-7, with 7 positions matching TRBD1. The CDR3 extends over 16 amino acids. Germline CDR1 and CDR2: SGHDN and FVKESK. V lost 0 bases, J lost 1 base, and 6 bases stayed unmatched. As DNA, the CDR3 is TGTGCCAGCAGCCAAGATTTGGCCAGGGGGTCCTACGAGCAGTACTTC. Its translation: CASSQDLARGSYEQYF.

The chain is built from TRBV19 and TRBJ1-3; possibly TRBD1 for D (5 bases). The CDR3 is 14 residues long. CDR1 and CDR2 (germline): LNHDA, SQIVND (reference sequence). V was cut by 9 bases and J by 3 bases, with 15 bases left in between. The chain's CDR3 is CASKKGQDGNTIYF. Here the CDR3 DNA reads TGTGCCAGCAAGAAGGGGCAGGATGGAAACACCATATATTTT.

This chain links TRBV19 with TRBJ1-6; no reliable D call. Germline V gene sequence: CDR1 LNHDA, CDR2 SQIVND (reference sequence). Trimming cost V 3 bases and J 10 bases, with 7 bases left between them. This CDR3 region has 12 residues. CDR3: CASSMAGSPLHF. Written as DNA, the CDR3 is TGTGCCAGTAGTATGGCTGGGTCACCCCTCCACTTT.

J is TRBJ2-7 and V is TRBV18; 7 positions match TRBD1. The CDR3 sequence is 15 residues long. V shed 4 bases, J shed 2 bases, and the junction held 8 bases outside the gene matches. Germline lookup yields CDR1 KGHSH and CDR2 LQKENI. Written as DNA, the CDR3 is TGTGCCAGCTCACTGCAGGGGGTAGGTACCTACGAGCAGTACTTC. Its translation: CASSLQGVGTYEQYF. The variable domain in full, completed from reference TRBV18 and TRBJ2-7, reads NAGVMQNPRHLVRRRGQEARLRCSPMKGHSHVYWYRQLPEEGLKFMVYLQKENIIDESGMPKERFSAEFPKEGPSILRIQQVVRGDSAAYFCASSLQGVGTYEQYFGPGTRLTVT.

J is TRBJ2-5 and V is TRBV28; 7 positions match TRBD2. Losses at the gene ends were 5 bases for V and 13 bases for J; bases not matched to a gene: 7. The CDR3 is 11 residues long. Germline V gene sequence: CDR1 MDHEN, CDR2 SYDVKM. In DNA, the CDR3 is TGTGCCAGCAGTAGCCTAGCGGCAGGGTACTTC. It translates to CASSSLAAGYF.

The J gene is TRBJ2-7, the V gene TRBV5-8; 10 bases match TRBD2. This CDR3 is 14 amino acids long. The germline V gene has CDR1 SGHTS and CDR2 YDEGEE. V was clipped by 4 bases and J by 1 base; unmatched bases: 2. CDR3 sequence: CASSRLAGSYEQYF. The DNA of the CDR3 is TGTGCCAGCAGCCGACTAGCGGGTTCCTACGAGCAGTACTTC.

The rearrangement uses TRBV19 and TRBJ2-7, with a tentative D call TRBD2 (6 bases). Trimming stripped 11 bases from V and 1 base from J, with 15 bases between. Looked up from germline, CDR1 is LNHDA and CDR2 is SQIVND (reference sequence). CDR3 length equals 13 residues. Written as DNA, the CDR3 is TGTGCCTCGGCGGGATTACCATCCTACGAGCAGTACTTC. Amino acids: CASAGLPSYEQYF. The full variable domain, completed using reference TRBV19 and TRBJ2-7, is DGGITQSPKYLFRKEGQNVTLSCEQNLNHDAMYWYRQDPGQGLRLIYYSQIVNDFQKGDIAEGYSVSREKKESFPLTVTSAQKNPTAFYLCASAGLPSYEQYFGPGTRLTVT.

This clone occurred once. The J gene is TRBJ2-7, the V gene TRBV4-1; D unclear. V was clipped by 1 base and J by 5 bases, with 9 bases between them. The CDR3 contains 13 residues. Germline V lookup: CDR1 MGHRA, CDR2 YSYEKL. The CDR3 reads CASSQGSLDEQYF. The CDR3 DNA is TGCGCCAGCAGCCAAGGTTCCCTAGACGAGCAGTACTTC.

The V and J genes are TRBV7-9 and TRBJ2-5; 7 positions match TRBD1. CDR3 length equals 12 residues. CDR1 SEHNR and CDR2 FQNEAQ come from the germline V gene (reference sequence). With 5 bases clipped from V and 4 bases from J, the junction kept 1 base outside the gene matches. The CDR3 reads CASSRQGETQYF. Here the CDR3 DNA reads TGTGCCAGCAGCCGACAGGGAGAGACCCAGTACTTC.

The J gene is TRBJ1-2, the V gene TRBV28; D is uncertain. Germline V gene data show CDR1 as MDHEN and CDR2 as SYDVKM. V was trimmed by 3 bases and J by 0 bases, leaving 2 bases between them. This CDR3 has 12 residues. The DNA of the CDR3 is TGTGCCAGCAGTTTGTCTAACTATGGCTACACCTTC. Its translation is CASSLSNYGYTF.

The CDR3, as DNA: TGTGCCAGCAGTCCCCTCTTGACTAGCGGGGGGGCGACCCAGTACTTC. It yields the protein CASSPLLTSGGATQYF. The chain couples TRBV14 to TRBJ2-5; 14 bases agree with TRBD2. Germline trimming cut 6 bases from V and 7 bases from J; bases unmatched to any gene: 10. The CDR3 runs to 16 residues. The V gene's germline CDR1 is SGHDN and CDR2 FVKESK.

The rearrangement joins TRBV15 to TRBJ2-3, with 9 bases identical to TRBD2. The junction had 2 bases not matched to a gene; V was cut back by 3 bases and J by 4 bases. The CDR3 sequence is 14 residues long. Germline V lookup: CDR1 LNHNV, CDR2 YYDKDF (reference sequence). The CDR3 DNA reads TGTGCCACCAGCAGTAGGACTAGCGCAGATACGCAGTATTTT. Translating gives CATSSRTSADTQYF.

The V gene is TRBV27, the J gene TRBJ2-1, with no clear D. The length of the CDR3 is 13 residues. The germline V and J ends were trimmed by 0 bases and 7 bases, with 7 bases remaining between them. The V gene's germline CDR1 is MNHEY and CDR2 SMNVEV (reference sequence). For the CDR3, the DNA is TGTGCCAGCAGTTTATCTGCGCGGAATGAGCAGTTCTTC. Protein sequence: CASSLSARNEQFF.

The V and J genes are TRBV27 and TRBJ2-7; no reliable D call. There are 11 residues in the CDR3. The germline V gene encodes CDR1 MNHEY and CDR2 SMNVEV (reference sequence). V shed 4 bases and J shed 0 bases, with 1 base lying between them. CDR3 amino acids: CASSSSYEQYF. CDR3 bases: TGTGCCAGCAGTTCCTCCTACGAGCAGTACTTC.

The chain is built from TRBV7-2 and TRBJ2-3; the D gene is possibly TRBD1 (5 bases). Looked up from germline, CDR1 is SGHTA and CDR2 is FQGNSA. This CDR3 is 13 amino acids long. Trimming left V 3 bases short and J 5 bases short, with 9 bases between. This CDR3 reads CASSLDNLDTQYF. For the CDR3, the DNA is TGTGCCAGCAGCTTGGACAACTTAGATACGCAGTATTTT.